This T cell receptor (beta chain) stems from a study of control samples from healthy donors and cancer patients. The table came from immunoSEQ multiplex PCR; TCRdb's copy has only in-frame clones and leaves some out. The profile shows some 94,000 clones, about 86% of them singletons. V lost 3 bases and J lost 7, with 16 bases in between. Germline V lookup: CDR1 KGHSH, CDR2 LQKENI. The CDR3 is 15 amino acids. The receptor's source is a woman between 45 and 60 years old in good health. The specimen was blood. J is TRBJ2-1 and V is TRBV18; TRBD1 or TRBD2 may be the D gene (5 bases each). As DNA, the CDR3 is TGTGCCAGCTCACCCCGGGACCTATTAGTGAATGAGCAGTTCTTC. Translating it yields CASSPRDLLVNEQFF.